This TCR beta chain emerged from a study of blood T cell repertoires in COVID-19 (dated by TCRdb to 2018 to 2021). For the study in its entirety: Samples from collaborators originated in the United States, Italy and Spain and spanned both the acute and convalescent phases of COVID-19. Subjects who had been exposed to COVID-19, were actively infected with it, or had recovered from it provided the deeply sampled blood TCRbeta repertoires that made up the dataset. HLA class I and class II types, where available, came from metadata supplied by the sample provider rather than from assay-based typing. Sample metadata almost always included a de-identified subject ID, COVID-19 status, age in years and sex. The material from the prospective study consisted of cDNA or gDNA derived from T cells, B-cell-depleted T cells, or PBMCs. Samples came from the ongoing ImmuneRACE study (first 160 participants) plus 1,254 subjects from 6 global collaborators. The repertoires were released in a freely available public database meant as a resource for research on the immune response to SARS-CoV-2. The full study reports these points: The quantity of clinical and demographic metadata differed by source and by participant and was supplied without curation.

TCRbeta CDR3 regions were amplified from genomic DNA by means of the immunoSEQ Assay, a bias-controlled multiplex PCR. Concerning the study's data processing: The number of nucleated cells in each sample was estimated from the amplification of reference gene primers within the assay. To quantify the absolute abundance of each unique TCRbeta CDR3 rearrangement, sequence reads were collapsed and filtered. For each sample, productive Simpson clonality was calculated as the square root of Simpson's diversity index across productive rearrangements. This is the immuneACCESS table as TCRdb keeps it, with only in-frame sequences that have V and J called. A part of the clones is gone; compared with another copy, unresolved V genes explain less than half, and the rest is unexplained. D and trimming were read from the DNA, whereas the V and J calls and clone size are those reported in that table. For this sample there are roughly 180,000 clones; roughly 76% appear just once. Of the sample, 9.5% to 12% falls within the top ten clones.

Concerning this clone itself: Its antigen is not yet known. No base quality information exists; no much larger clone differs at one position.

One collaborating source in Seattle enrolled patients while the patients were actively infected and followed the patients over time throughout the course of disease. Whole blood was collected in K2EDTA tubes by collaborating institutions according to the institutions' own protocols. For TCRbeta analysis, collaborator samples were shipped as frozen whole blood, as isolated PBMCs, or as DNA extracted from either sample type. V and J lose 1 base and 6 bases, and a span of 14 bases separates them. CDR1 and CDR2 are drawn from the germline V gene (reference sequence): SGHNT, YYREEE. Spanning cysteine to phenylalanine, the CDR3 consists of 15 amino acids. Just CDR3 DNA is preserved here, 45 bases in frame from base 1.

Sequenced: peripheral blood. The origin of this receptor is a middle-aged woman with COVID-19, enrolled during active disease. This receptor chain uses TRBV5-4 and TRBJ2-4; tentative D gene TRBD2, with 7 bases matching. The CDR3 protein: CASSLKGGGGNIQYF. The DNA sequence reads TGTGCCAGCAGCTTGAAAGGGGGGGGCGGAAACATTCAGTACTTC.